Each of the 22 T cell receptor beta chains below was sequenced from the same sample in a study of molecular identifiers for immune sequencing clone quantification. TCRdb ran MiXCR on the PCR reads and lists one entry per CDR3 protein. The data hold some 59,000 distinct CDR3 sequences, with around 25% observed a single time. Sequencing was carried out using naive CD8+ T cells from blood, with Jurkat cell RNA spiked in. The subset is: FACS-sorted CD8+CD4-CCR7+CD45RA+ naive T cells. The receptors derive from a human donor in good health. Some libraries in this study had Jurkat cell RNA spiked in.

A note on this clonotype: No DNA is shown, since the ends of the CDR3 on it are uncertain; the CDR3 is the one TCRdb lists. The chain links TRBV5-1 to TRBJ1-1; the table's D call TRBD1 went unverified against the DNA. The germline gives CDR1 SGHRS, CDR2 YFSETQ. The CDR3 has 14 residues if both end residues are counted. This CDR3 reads CASSGVGGGTETFF.

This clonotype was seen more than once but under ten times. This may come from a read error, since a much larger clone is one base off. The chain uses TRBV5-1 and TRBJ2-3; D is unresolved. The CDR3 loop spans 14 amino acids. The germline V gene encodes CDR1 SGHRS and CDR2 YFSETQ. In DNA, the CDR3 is TGCGCCAGCAGCTTGGCAAGGTTTCCAGATACGCGGTATTTT. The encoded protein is CASSLARFPDTRYF. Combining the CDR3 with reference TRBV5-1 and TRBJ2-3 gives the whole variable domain KAGVTQTPRYLIKTRGQQVTLSCSPISGHRSVSWYQQTPGQGLQFLFEYFSETQRNKGNFPGRFSGRQFSNSRSEMNVSTLELGDSALYLCASSLARFPDTRYFGPGTRLTVL.

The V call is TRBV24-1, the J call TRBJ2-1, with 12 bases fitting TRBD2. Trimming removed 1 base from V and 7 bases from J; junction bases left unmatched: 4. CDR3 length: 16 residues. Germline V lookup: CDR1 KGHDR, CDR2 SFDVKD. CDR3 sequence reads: CATSDFLAGGPNEQFF. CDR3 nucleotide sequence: TGTGCCACCAGTGATTTTCTAGCGGGAGGGCCGAATGAGCAGTTCTTC.

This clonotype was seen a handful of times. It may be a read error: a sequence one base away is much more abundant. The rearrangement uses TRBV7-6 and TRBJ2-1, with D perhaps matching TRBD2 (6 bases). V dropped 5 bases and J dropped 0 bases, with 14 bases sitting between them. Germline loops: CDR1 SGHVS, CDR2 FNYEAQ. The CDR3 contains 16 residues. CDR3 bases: TGTGCCAGCAGCGGTCCCTCTAGCGACTCCTACAATGAGCAGTTCTTC. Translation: CASSGPSSDSYNEQFF.

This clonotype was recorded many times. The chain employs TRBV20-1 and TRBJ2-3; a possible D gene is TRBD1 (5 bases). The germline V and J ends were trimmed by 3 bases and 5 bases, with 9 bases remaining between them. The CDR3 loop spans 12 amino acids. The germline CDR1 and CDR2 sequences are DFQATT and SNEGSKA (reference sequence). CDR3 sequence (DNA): TGCAGTGCTAGGGACATCGGAGATACGCAGTATTTT. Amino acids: CSARDIGDTQYF.

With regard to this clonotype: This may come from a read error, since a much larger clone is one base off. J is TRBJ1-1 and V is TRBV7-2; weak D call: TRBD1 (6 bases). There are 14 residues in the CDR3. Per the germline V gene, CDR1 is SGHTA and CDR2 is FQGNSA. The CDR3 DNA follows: TGTGCCAGCAGCTTTCGACAGGCGAACACTGAAGCTCTCTTT. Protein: CASSFRQANTEALF.

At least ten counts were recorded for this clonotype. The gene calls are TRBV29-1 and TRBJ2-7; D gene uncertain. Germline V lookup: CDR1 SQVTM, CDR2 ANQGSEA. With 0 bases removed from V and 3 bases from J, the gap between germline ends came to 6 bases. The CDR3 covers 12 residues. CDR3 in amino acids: CSVEEGSYEQYF. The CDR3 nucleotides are TGCAGCGTTGAAGAAGGCAGCTACGAGCAGTACTTC.

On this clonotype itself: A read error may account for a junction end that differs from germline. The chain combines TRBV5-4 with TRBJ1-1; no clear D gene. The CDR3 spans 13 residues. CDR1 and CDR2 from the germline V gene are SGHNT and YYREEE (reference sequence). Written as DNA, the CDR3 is TGTGCCAACAGCTTGCCCCCAAACACTGAAGCTTTCTTT. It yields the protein CANSLPPNTEAFF.

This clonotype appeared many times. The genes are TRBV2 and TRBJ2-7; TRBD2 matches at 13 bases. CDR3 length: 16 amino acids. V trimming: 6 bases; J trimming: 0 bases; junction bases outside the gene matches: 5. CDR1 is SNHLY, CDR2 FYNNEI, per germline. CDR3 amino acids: CASRTTSGGDSYEQYF. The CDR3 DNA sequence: TGTGCCAGCAGAACAACTAGCGGGGGGGACTCCTACGAGCAGTACTTC. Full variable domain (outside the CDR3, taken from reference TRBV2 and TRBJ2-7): EPEVTQTPSHQVTQMGQEVILRCVPISNHLYFYWYRQILGQKVEFLVSFYNNEISEKSEIFDDQFSVERPDGSNFTLKIRSTKLEDSAMYFCASRTTSGGDSYEQYFGPGTRLTVT.

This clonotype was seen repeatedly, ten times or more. CDR3 amino acids: CASRRGVEAFF. The CDR3 bases are TGTGCCAGCAGACGCGGTGTTGAAGCTTTCTTT. The gene calls are TRBV6-5 and TRBJ1-1; D remains ambiguous. V gave up 6 bases and J gave up 7 bases, with 9 bases separating them. From germline, CDR1 is MNHEY and CDR2 SVGAGI. CDR3 length: 11 amino acids.

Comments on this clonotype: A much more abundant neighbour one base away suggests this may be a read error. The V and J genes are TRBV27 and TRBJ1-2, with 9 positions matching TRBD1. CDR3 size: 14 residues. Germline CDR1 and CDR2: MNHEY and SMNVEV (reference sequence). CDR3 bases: TGTGCCGGCAGTACGAACAGGGGGCTGGATGGCTACACCTTC. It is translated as CAGSTNRGLDGYTF.

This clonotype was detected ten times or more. CDR3 coding DNA: TGTGCCAGCAGCCAACAGGGGATCGGTTCACCCCTCCACTTT. Its protein product is CASSQQGIGSPLHF. This chain links TRBV6-6 with TRBJ1-6, with TRBD1 matching 7 bases. V gave up 6 bases and J gave up 9 bases; unmatched junction bases: 8. Per germline, CDR1 MNHNY and CDR2 SVGAGI (reference sequence). This CDR3 is built from 14 residues.

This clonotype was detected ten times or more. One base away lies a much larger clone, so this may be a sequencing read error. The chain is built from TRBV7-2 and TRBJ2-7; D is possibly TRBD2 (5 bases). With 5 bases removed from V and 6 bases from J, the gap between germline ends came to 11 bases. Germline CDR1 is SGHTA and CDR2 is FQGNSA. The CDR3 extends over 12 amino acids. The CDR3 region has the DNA TGTGCCAGCAGCGTTGGAGGACCCGAGCAGTACTTC. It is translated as CASSVGGPEQYF.

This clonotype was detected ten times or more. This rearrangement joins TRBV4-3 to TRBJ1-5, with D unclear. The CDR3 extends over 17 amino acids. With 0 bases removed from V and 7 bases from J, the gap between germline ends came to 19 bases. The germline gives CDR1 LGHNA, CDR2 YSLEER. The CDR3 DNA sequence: TGCGCCAGCAGCCAAGAAAGGTCCCCAGTTGGGAGCCAGCCCCAGCATTTT. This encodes CASSQERSPVGSQPQHF.

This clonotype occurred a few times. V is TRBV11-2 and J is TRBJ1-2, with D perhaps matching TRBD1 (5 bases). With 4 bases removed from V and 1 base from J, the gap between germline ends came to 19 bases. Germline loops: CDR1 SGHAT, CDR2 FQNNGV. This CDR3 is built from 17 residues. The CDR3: CASSSSGDGTFNYGYTF. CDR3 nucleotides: TGTGCCAGCAGCTCTAGCGGGGACGGGACGTTTAACTATGGCTACACCTTC.

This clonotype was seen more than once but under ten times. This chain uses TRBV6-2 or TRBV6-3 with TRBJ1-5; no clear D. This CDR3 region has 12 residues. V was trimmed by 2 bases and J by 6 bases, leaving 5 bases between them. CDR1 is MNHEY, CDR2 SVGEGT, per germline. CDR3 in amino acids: CASSYEGQPQHF. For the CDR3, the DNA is TGTGCCAGCAGTTACGAGGGTCAGCCCCAGCATTTT.

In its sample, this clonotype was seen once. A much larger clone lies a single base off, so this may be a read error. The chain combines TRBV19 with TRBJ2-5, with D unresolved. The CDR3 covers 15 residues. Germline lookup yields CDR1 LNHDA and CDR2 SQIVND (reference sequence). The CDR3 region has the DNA TGTGCCAGTAGTATTCTGCCAGGCCTCCAAGGGACCCAGTACTTC. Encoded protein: CASSILPGLQGTQYF.

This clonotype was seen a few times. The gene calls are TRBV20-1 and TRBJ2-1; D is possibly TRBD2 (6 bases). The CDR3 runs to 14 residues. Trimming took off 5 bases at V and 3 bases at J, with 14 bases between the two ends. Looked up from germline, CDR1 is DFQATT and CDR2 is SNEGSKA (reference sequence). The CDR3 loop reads CSAGGTYDYNEQFF. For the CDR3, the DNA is TGCAGTGCTGGGGGGACTTATGACTACAATGAGCAGTTCTTC.

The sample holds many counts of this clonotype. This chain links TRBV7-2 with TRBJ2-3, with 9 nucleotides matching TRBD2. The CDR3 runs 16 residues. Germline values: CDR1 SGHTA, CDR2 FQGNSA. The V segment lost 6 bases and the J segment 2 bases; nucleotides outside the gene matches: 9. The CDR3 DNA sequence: TGTGCCAGCAGACCCACTAGCGGGTATTTCACAGATACGCAGTATTTT. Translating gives CASRPTSGYFTDTQYF.

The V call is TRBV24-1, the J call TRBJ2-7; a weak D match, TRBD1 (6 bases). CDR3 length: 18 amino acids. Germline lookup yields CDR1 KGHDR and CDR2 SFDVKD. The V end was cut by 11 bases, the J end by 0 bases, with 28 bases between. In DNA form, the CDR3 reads TGTGCCAGAATCTGGACAGTCACTCGAACTAGGAGCTCCTACGAGCAGTACTTC. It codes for CARIWTVTRTRSSYEQYF.

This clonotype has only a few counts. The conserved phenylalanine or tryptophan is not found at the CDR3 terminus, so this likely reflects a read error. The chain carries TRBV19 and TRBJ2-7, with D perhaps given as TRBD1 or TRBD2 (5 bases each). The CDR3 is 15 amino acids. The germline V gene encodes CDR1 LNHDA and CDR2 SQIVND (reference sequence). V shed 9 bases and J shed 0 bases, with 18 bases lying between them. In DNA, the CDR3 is TGTGCCAGCTCCCCGGGACCGACGACCTCCTACGAGCAGTACCTC. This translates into CASSPGPTTSYEQYL.

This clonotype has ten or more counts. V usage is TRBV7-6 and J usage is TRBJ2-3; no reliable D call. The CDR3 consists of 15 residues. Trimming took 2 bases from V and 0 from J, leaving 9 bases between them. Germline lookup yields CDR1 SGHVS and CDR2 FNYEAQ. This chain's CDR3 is CASSLFLRSTDTQYF. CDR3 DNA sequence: TGTGCCAGCAGCTTATTTTTACGGAGCACAGATACGCAGTATTTT.